These 14 T cell receptor beta chains originate from one sample sequenced in a study of graft-versus-host responses after intestinal transplantation. The data were produced by immunoSEQ multiplex PCR, yet TCRdb's version contains in-frame clones alone and is incomplete. This sample has 22,000 or so clones, with around 81% found just once. Graft specimens yielded both intraepithelial and lamina propria lymphocytes. Sample: ileum tissue, taken 12 days after intestinal transplant. Receptor source: a human patient who received an intestinal transplant, so some T cells may come from the graft donor.

The chain carries TRBV19 and TRBJ1-2; 10 positions agree with TRBD1. The germline CDR1 and CDR2 sequences are LNHDA and SQIVND (reference sequence). V shed 10 bases and J 2 bases; nucleotides not matched to a gene: 16. CDR3 size: 17 residues. DNA for the CDR3: TGTGCCACCGGCAGGGCCCCGGGACAGGGGCGAAACTATGGCTACACCTTC. Amino acid sequence: CATGRAPGQGRNYGYTF.

The chain is built from TRBV10-3 and TRBJ2-7, with D hard to call. The length of the CDR3 is 14 residues. Germline CDR1 reads ENHRY; CDR2 reads SYGVKD. Trimming left V 0 bases short and J 3 bases short, with 9 bases between. The CDR3, as DNA: TGTGCCATCAGTGAGTCCCGCGGCAGCTACGAGCAGTACTTC. It translates to CAISESRGSYEQYF.

The chain employs TRBV6-6 and TRBJ1-1; D is possibly TRBD1 (6 bases). The ends were cut back, 4 bases at V and 2 bases at J, with 11 bases in the middle. The CDR3 runs to 14 residues. CDR1 and CDR2 (germline): MNHNY, SVGAGI (reference sequence). The CDR3 region has the DNA TGTGCCAGCAGTTTCGACAGGACAAACACTGAAGCTTTCTTT. It codes for CASSFDRTNTEAFF.

This clone has more than one count but fewer than ten. This chain links TRBV11-2 with TRBJ2-7; 7 bases are shared with TRBD1. The J segment lost 1 base and the V segment lost 7 bases, leaving 13 bases of the junction unmatched. Germline V gene data show CDR1 as SGHAT and CDR2 as FQNNGV. This CDR3 has 16 residues. CDR3 loop: CASNMMPGQPSYEQYF. The CDR3 nucleotides read TGTGCCAGCAACATGATGCCGGGACAGCCATCCTACGAGCAGTACTTC.

This clone came up once. The V gene is TRBV15, the J gene TRBJ1-4, with a possible D match to TRBD1 (5 bases). There are 18 residues in the CDR3. V gave up 0 bases and J gave up 4 bases, with 18 bases separating them. The germline CDR1 and CDR2 sequences are LNHNV and YYDKDF (reference sequence). In nucleotides, the CDR3 is TGTGCCACCAGCAGAGATTTGGGTGGGGCAGGATTTAATGAAAAACTGTTTTTT. This gives the protein CATSRDLGGAGFNEKLFF. Based on the CDR3 plus reference TRBV15 and TRBJ1-4, the full variable domain is DAMVIQNPRYQVTQFGKPVTLSCSQTLNHNVMYWYQQKSSQAPKLLFHYYDKDFNNEADTPDNFQSRRPNTSFCFLDIRSPGLGDTAMYLCATSRDLGGAGFNEKLFFGSGTQLSVL.

The chain employs TRBV9 and TRBJ2-5, with 11 nucleotides matching TRBD2. This CDR3 spans 17 amino acids. The germline V gene has CDR1 SGDLS and CDR2 YYNGEE. Germline trimming cut 0 bases from V and 4 bases from J; bases unmatched to any gene: 8. The CDR3 region is CASSVAVGTSGRETQYF. DNA of the CDR3: TGTGCCAGCAGCGTAGCGGTAGGAACTAGCGGGAGAGAGACCCAGTACTTC.

The count of this clone is one. The V call is TRBV5-1, the J call TRBJ2-1; 14 bases are shared with TRBD2. With 4 bases clipped from V and 3 bases from J, the junction kept 0 bases outside the gene matches. The CDR3 is made up of 15 amino acids. The V gene's germline CDR1 is SGHRS and CDR2 YFSETQ. This CDR3 reads CASSGLAGGYNEQFF. CDR3 coding DNA: TGCGCCAGCAGCGGACTAGCGGGAGGCTACAATGAGCAGTTCTTC.

Here the CDR3 reads CASSFRGPFEAFF. CDR3 in DNA: TGTGCCAGCAGTTTTAGGGGCCCCTTTGAAGCTTTCTTT. J is TRBJ1-1 and V is TRBV28; weak D call: TRBD1 (5 bases). V lost 3 bases, J lost 7 bases, and 12 bases lay in between. The germline V gene encodes CDR1 MDHEN and CDR2 SYDVKM. The CDR3 loop spans 13 amino acids.

The V call is TRBV28, the J call TRBJ2-7; TRBD1 agrees at 10 bases. The CDR3 loop spans 13 amino acids. V lost 7 bases to trimming and J lost 4 bases; unmatched junction nucleotides: 4. The V gene's germline CDR1 is MDHEN and CDR2 SYDVKM. In DNA, the CDR3 is TGTGCCAGCACGGAGGGACAGGGGTACGAGCAGTACTTC. Translating gives CASTEGQGYEQYF.

This chain uses TRBV7-3 with TRBJ2-5; 13 bases agree with TRBD2. V lost 5 bases and J lost 5; bases outside the gene matches: 8. CDR1 is SGHTA and CDR2 is FQGTGA in the germline V gene. The CDR3 extends over 16 amino acids. The CDR3 spells CASSGQLAGGLETQYF. CDR3 DNA sequence: TGTGCCAGCAGCGGCCAACTAGCGGGGGGGCTGGAGACCCAGTACTTC. The entire variable domain, with the rest obtained from reference TRBV7-3 and TRBJ2-5, is as follows: GAGVSQTPSNKVTEKGKYVELRCDPISGHTALYWYRQSLGQGPEFLIYFQGTGAADDSGLPNDRFFAVRPEGSVSTLKIQRTERGDSAVYLCASSGQLAGGLETQYFGPGTRLLVL.

This chain uses TRBV10-3 with TRBJ1-3; D is unresolved. CDR1 ENHRY and CDR2 SYGVKD come from the germline V gene. V gave up 0 bases and J gave up 4 bases, with 10 bases separating them. This CDR3 comprises 15 residues. CDR3 nucleotide sequence: TGTGCCATCAGTGAGTCTGGGAGAGCGGGAAACACCATATATTTT. It yields the protein CAISESGRAGNTIYF.

This sequence joins TRBV30 and TRBJ1-5, with a possible D match to TRBD1 (5 bases). This CDR3 region has 15 residues. Germline CDR1 GTSNPN, CDR2 SVGIG (reference sequence). The ends were cut back, 1 base at V and 5 bases at J, with 15 bases in the middle. The CDR3: CAWSGDSPIYQPQHF. The DNA of the CDR3 is TGTGCCTGGAGTGGCGACAGCCCGATTTATCAGCCCCAGCATTTT.

The gene calls are TRBV27 and TRBJ1-2; D gene ambiguous. Between the trimmed V and J ends, which lost 6 bases and 0 bases, there was a span of 11 bases. This CDR3 has 14 residues. Per the germline V gene, CDR1 is MNHEY and CDR2 is SMNVEV (reference sequence). This CDR3 is CASRQGGPNYGYTF. CDR3 bases: TGTGCCAGCAGGCAAGGAGGACCTAACTATGGCTACACCTTC.

The CDR3 loop is CASSRGGRAYEQYF. In nucleotides, the CDR3 is TGTGCCAGCAGTAGAGGTGGCAGGGCCTACGAGCAGTACTTC. V is TRBV6-1 and J is TRBJ2-7; perhaps TRBD1 as D (5 bases). V lost 5 bases, J lost 2 bases, and 13 bases lay in between. Germline assignment: CDR1 MNHNS and CDR2 SASEGT. The CDR3 runs 14 residues.